The T cell receptor beta chain described here comes from a study of early T cells in non-severe SARS-CoV-2 infection. Germline CDR1 SGHTA, CDR2 FQGNSA. This CDR3 has 13 amino acids. V lost 2 bases to trimming and J lost 9 bases, with 8 bases between them. Overall study findings and caveats: The VDJdb matching leaned toward anti-spike CD8 responses and overlooked private and CD4 specificities.

This clonotype has more than one count but fewer than ten. Its antigen is still unknown. TCRdb re-called the 5' RACE reads through MiXCR, storing one row per CDR3 protein. Of some 64,000 distinct CDR3 sequences in the sample, about 19% are singletons; the top ten hold 16%. This receptor was taken from an adult who was a healthcare worker with PCR-confirmed SARS-CoV-2 infection or an uninfected control (not recorded which). The rearrangement joins TRBV7-2 to TRBJ1-6; D is unclear. The starting material was whole blood, obtained at baseline. This CDR3 is CASSLWGTSPLHF. For the CDR3, the DNA is TGTGCCAGCAGCTTATGGGGTACTTCACCCCTCCACTTT.